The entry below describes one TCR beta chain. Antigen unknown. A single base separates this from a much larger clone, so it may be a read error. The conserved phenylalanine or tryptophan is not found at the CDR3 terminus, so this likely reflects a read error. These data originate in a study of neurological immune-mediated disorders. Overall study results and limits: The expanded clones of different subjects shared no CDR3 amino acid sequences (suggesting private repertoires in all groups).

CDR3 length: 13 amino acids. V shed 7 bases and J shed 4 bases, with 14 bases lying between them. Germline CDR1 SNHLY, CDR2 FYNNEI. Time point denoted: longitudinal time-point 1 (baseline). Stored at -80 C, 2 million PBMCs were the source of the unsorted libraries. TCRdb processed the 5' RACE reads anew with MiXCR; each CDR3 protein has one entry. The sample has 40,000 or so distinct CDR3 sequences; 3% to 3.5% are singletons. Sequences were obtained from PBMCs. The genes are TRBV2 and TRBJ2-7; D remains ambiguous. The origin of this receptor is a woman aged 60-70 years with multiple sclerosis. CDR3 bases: TGTGCCAGCACAAGGACGAGCCCTTACGAGCAGTACTGC. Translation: CASTRTSPYEQYC.